One and the same sample provided the 8 T cell receptor beta chains below, sequenced in a study of shared T cell receptors in the human thymus. Measured with immunoSEQ multiplex PCR; TCRdb has only the in-frame clones, and not every one. The sample gives hundreds of thousands of clones, approximately 89% of which show up once; roughly 0.0087% is in the top ten. These data are also associated with another study on human thymus T cells.

Material: thymocytes. These TCRs come from a boy in the first two years of life with a congenital heart defect.

The J gene is TRBJ1-4, the V gene TRBV9, with 7 bases matching TRBD1. V shed 3 bases, J shed 7 bases, and the junction held 9 bases outside the gene matches. The CDR3 is 15 residues long. Germline CDR1 and CDR2: SGDLS and YYNGEE. The CDR3 nucleotides are TGTGCCAGCAGCGGTAGAGGGGGCGCGGGTGAAAAACTGTTTTTT. Protein product: CASSGRGGAGEKLFF. The complete variable domain, with remaining parts taken from reference TRBV9 and TRBJ1-4, reads DSGVTQTPKHLITATGQRVTLRCSPRSGDLSVYWYQQSLDQGLQFLIQYYNGEERAKGNILERFSAQQFPDLHSELNLSSLELGDSALYFCASSGRGGAGEKLFFGSGTQLSVL.

V and J are TRBV6-1 and TRBJ1-2; 12 bases fit TRBD1. This CDR3 has 19 residues. CDR1 MNHNS and CDR2 SASEGT come from the germline V gene. Losses at the gene ends were 4 bases for V and 4 bases for J; bases not matched to a gene: 16. CDR3 nucleotide sequence: TGTGCCAGCAGTGTACAACGGAGGGACAGGGGGCGAATTGGCTATGGCTACACCTTC. Residues: CASSVQRRDRGRIGYGYTF.

The chain links TRBV18 to TRBJ2-2; a possible D gene is TRBD1 (5 bases). This CDR3 is 16 amino acids long. Germline values: CDR1 KGHSH, CDR2 LQKENI. Trimming cost V 3 bases and J 4 bases, with 15 bases left between them. CDR3 DNA: TGTGCCAGCTCACCTCCTTTGCGTAGGGGCACCGGGGAGCTGTTTTTT. Translation: CASSPPLRRGTGELFF.

With regard to this clone: Other DNA sequences within the sample encode an identical CDR3. V and J are TRBV28 and TRBJ2-3; 10 bases align to TRBD1. V lost 5 bases and J lost 4; bases outside the gene matches: 0. The CDR3 has 13 amino acids. From germline, CDR1 is MDHEN and CDR2 SYDVKM. CDR3 region: CASSGTGADTQYF. CDR3 nucleotide sequence: TGTGCCAGCAGTGGGACAGGGGCAGATACGCAGTATTTT.

J is TRBJ2-7 and V is TRBV30, with 8 nucleotides matching TRBD1. The J segment lost 0 bases and the V segment lost 5 bases, leaving 3 bases of the junction unmatched. CDR1 and CDR2 (germline): GTSNPN, SVGIG (reference sequence). The CDR3 is 13 amino acids. CDR3 bases: TGTGCCTGGGGGACAGGAGACTCCTACGAGCAGTACTTC. This translates into CAWGTGDSYEQYF.

The gene calls are TRBV6-5 and TRBJ2-7; 7 positions match TRBD2. Looked up from germline, CDR1 is MNHEY and CDR2 is SVGAGI. The CDR3 is 15 residues long. Trimming cost V 6 bases and J 5 bases; bases outside gene matches: 13. CDR3 bases: TGTGCCAGCAGCCCACTAGGCGGCGGGAGCAACGAGCAGTACTTC. Its protein is CASSPLGGGSNEQYF.

The chain links TRBV14 to TRBJ1-4; D call uncertain. The germline V gene encodes CDR1 SGHDN and CDR2 FVKESK. The ends were cut back, 0 bases at V and 5 bases at J, with 16 bases in the middle. The length of the CDR3 is 17 residues. CDR3 bases: TGTGCCAGCAGCCAAGATGGCGGCCCGATCGTGAATGAAAAACTGTTTTTT. It codes for CASSQDGGPIVNEKLFF.

The chain joins TRBV5-1 to TRBJ1-1; D is perhaps TRBD1 (6 bases). Germline CDR1 SGHRS, CDR2 YFSETQ. Trimming removed 3 bases from V and 3 bases from J, with 18 bases in between. The CDR3 length is 16 residues. In DNA form, the CDR3 reads TGCGCCAGCAGCTCTCCCCACAGGGTTATGGACACTGAAGCTTTCTTT. Translating it yields CASSSPHRVMDTEAFF.